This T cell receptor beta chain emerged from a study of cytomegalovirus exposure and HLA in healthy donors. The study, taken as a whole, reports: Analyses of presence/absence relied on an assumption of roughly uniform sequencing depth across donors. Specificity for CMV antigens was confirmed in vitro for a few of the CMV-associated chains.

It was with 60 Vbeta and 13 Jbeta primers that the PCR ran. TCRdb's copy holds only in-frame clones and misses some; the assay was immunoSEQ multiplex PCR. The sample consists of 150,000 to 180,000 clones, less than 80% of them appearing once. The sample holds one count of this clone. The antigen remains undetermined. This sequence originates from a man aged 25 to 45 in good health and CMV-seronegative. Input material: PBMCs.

The CDR3 sequence is CASSFAQGENTEAFF. The CDR3 DNA reads TGCGCCAGCAGCTTCGCGCAGGGTGAAAACACTGAAGCTTTCTTT. The chain has TRBV5-1 and TRBJ1-1; the D gene is possibly TRBD1 (5 bases). CDR3 length equals 15 residues. The V end was cut by 2 bases, the J end by 2 bases, with 13 bases between. In germline, CDR1 is SGHRS, CDR2 YFSETQ. Using reference TRBV5-1 and TRBJ1-1 for the parts outside the CDR3, the full variable domain is KAGVTQTPRYLIKTRGQQVTLSCSPISGHRSVSWYQQTPGQGLQFLFEYFSETQRNKGNFPGRFSGRQFSNSRSEMNVSTLELGDSALYLCASSFAQGENTEAFFGQGTRLTVV.